These T cell receptor beta chains were read from a single sample in a study of T cell changes during pregnancy in multiple sclerosis. Produced via immunoSEQ multiplex PCR; TCRdb's table is partial and in-frame only. This sample has about 55,000 clones, with around 89% found just once. The sequences come from CD4+ T cells from peripheral blood mononuclear cells, collected in the first trimester of pregnancy. These receptors were collected from a female donor with multiple sclerosis, enrolled in a pregnancy study. The CDR3 runs from the conserved cysteine through the conserved F or W. A D gene is named only where the DNA matches it firmly. Expanded clones are given a class, and other clones once, few, many or no size at all.

TRBJ2-1 | - | TRBD1 | TRBV15 | CATSNLDRTGERNEQFF | TGTGCCACCAGTAATCTGGATAGGACAGGGGAGCGCAATGAGCAGTTCTTC
TRBJ2-5 | once | - | TRBV9 | CASSAKHRAQETQYF | TGTGCCAGCAGCGCGAAGCACAGGGCCCAAGAGACCCAGTACTTC
TRBJ2-1 | - | TRBD1 | TRBV28 | CASSAPGTGYRNEQFF | TGTGCCAGCAGCGCTCCCGGGACAGGGTATCGGAATGAGCAGTTCTTC
TRBJ2-1 | - | TRBD1 | TRBV29-1 | CSVGDRGRNEQFF | TGCAGCGTTGGTGACAGGGGGCGAAATGAGCAGTTCTTC
TRBJ1-5 | - | - | TRBV7-2 | CASTPGSNQPQHF | TGTGCCAGCACCCCCGGGAGCAATCAGCCCCAGCATTTT
TRBJ2-1 | - | TRBD2 | TRBV2 | CASRPLAGAIYEQFF | TGTGCCAGCAGACCTCTAGCGGGAGCGATCTATGAGCAGTTCTTC
TRBJ1-5 | - | TRBD1 | TRBV7-4 | CASSFAVKQGAHNQPQHF | TGTGCCAGCAGCTTTGCTGTCAAACAGGGGGCCCATAATCAGCCCCAGCATTTT
TRBJ2-1 | - | TRBD2 | TRBV28 | CASSTGGAGGTEQFF | TGTGCCAGCAGCACGGGGGGAGCGGGAGGAACTGAGCAGTTCTTC
TRBJ1-3 | - | - | TRBV29-1 | CSVQTGGGSGNTIYF | TGCAGCGTGCAGACAGGAGGCGGCTCTGGAAACACCATATATTTT
TRBJ2-6 | - | TRBD1 | TRBV6-1 | CTSSKGQGAGANVLTF | TGTACCAGCAGTAAAGGACAGGGTGCTGGGGCCAACGTCCTGACTTTC
TRBJ2-2 | - | TRBD2 | TRBV6-4 | CARSSGTSGGHTGELFF | TGTGCCAGGTCATCCGGGACTAGCGGGGGACACACCGGGGAGCTGTTTTTT
TRBJ1-4 | - | - | TRBV6-6 | CATMRGETNEKLFF | TGTGCCACCATGCGAGGCGAGACTAATGAAAAACTGTTTTTT
TRBJ1-1 | few | - | TRBV9 | CASSARGGEAFF | TGTGCCAGCAGCGCCCGCGGGGGTGAAGCTTTCTTT
TRBJ1-2 | - | - | TRBV25-1 | CASSGWGTLYGYTF | TGTGCCAGCAGTGGTTGGGGGACTCTCTATGGCTACACCTTC
TRBJ2-2 | - | - | TRBV5-1 | CASSWQDSDTTGELFF | TGCGCCAGCAGCTGGCAGGACTCAGACACCACCGGGGAGCTGTTTTTT
TRBJ1-6 | - | - | TRBV5-4 | CASSWRRDNSPLHF | TGTGCCAGCAGCTGGCGCCGGGACAACTCACCCCTCCACTTT
TRBJ2-7 | - | - | TRBV11-3 | CASSFSGKPYEQYF | TGTGCCAGCAGCTTTTCAGGGAAACCCTACGAGCAGTACTTC
TRBJ2-7 | - | TRBD2 | TRBV5-6 | CASSFRASGTGVHEQYF | TGTGCCAGCAGCTTCCGGGCTAGCGGTACCGGGGTCCACGAGCAGTACTTC
TRBJ1-5 | - | - | TRBV5-1 | CASSLGGNNQPQHF | TGCGCCAGCAGCTTGGGCGGAAACAATCAGCCCCAGCATTTT
TRBJ2-1 | - | TRBD1 | TRBV19 | CASRRDRSYNEQFF | TGTGCCAGTAGAAGGGACAGGTCCTACAATGAGCAGTTCTTC